This T cell receptor beta chain was recorded in a study of blood T cell repertoires in COVID-19. Study-wide context: Some COVID-19 samples were acute and others convalescent; all came from the United States, Italy and Spain. Nucleic acid was either cDNA or gDNA, and it came from T cells, B-cell-depleted T cells, or PBMCs.

Germline-derived CDR1 and CDR2 are SEHNR and FQNEAQ (reference sequence). V was shortened by 5 bases and J by 5 bases, with 15 bases between the two germline ends. This CDR3 region has 14 residues. As processed by the authors: Amplified reference gene primers provided the basis for estimating nucleated cell counts. The assay was immunoSEQ multiplex PCR, and TCRdb's table has in-frame clones only and misses some. That table gives V, J and clone size, and the DNA gave D and trimming. The table has 45,000 to 65,000 clones, roughly 84% seen once. The receptor comes from a woman older than 75 with acute or convalescent COVID-19. Sample: peripheral blood. This sequence joins TRBV7-9 and TRBJ1-1; the D gene is possibly TRBD1 (6 bases). Here the CDR3 reads CASSVPGARTEAFF. The CDR3 DNA is TGTGCCAGCAGCGTCCCAGGGGCGAGGACTGAAGCTTTCTTT.